This T cell receptor beta chain was sequenced in a study of cytomegalovirus exposure and HLA in healthy donors. PCR employed 60 Vbeta and 13 Jbeta primers. Libraries were prepared by immunoSEQ multiplex PCR; TCRdb keeps only in-frame clonotypes and omits some of them. This sample's table has 60,000 to 70,000 clones. Trimming shortened V by 5 bases and J by 1 base, and 12 bases separated the two germline ends. CDR3 length: 14 residues. Germline CDR1 SGHRS, CDR2 YFSETQ. The V and J genes are TRBV5-1 and TRBJ1-1, with D uncertain. This sequence was found in a boy between 10 and 17 years old in good health and CMV-seronegative. Input material: PBMCs. The DNA of the CDR3 is TGCGCCAGCAGTTCTACTGGTTGGAACACTGAAGCTTTCTTT. Protein product: CASSSTGWNTEAFF.